This is a list of T cell receptor beta chains from one sample in a study of T and B cells in COVID-19 patients. Each CDR3 protein is one row after TCRdb ran MiXCR on the multiplex PCR reads. The table has approximately 10,000 distinct CDR3 sequences, approximately 29% seen once. Sequenced: blood. These receptors were collected from a human donor who had recovered from COVID-19. The CDR3 runs from the conserved cysteine through the conserved F or W. D genes are given only for firm matches. Some rows mark clone size as missing; the rest say once, few, many or name a class of expanded clone.

DNA: TGTGCCAGCAGTGACTCAGGGGGCGCTGGGGCCAACGTCCTGACTTTC; CDR3: CASSDSGGAGANVLTF; J: TRBJ2-6; V: TRBV6-4; D: TRBD1; size: few
DNA: TGTGCCAGCAGCCCCGAACTAGCGCGCTTAAATGAGCAGTTCTTC; CDR3: CASSPELARLNEQFF; J: TRBJ2-1; V: TRBV5-5; D: TRBD2; size: few
DNA: TGTGCCAGCAGCTTAGAGTTCGACACTGAAGCTTTCTTT; CDR3: CASSLEFDTEAFF; J: TRBJ1-1; V: TRBV7-9; D: NA; size: few
DNA: TGTGCCAGTAGAAGAGGAGGGGGTGAGGAAAAACTGTTTTTT; CDR3: CASRRGGGEEKLFF; J: TRBJ1-4; V: TRBV19; D: NA; size: many
DNA: TGCGCCAGCAGCTTCCAGCGGGAGGGCCGTGGTGAGCAGTTCTTC; CDR3: CASSFQREGRGEQFF; J: TRBJ2-1; V: TRBV5-6; D: TRBD2; size: NA
DNA: TGTGCCATCCAGGGCGGGAGCCGGAACGAGCAGTACTTC; CDR3: CAIQGGSRNEQYF; J: TRBJ2-7; V: TRBV10-3; D: TRBD2; size: NA
DNA: TGTGCCAGCAGTTACTCGCCTCAGATAGAAAAACTGTTTTTT; CDR3: CASSYSPQIEKLFF; J: TRBJ1-4; V: TRBV6-5; D: NA; size: many
DNA: TGCGCCAGCAGCCAAGGAATCGGAGGAAGCAATCAGCCCCAGCATTTT; CDR3: CASSQGIGGSNQPQHF; J: TRBJ1-5; V: TRBV5-1; D: NA; size: NA
DNA: TGTGCCAGCAGCTCCCAGGGACTAGCGGGAGGAAGAAAGTCCGGGGAGCTGTTTTTT; CDR3: CASSSQGLAGGRKSGELFF; J: TRBJ2-2; V: TRBV13; D: TRBD2; size: few
DNA: TGTGCCAGTAGTATCACTAGAAGGACCTACGAGCAGTACTTC; CDR3: CASSITRRTYEQYF; J: TRBJ2-7; V: TRBV19; D: NA; size: medium-sized
DNA: TGTGCCAGCAGCTTGAGGACGGTGGGGAGCCATGCGCAGTATTTT; CDR3: CASSLRTVGSHAQYF; J: TRBJ2-3; V: TRBV5-5; D: NA; size: medium-sized
DNA: TGTGCCAGCAGTGACTCGCCAAACGAGGAAGAGACCCAGTACTTC; CDR3: CASSDSPNEEETQYF; J: TRBJ2-5; V: TRBV6-5; D: NA; size: few
DNA: TGTGCCAGCAGTCCAACAGGGTTCACCGGGGAGCTGTTTTTT; CDR3: CASSPTGFTGELFF; J: TRBJ2-2; V: TRBV6-1; D: NA; size: NA
DNA: TGTGCCAGCAGCCCAATAGGACAGGGGCACAATGAGCAGTTCTTC; CDR3: CASSPIGQGHNEQFF; J: TRBJ2-1; V: TRBV11-3; D: TRBD1; size: many
DNA: TGCGCCAGCAGCCAAAGATCCGTTCAGGGTACGCAGTATTTT; CDR3: CASSQRSVQGTQYF; J: TRBJ2-3; V: TRBV4-3; D: NA; size: NA
DNA: TGTGCCAGCAGCTTGGAGCGGGGGTACAATGAGCAGTTCTTC; CDR3: CASSLERGYNEQFF; J: TRBJ2-1; V: TRBV7-9; D: TRBD2; size: NA
DNA: TGTGCCAGCACGGGCGTCCGGGACAGGGGAATAGCGGGATCCACCGGGGAGCTGTTTTTT; CDR3: CASTGVRDRGIAGSTGELFF; J: TRBJ2-2; V: TRBV6-2/TRBV6-3; D: TRBD1; size: few
DNA: TGTGCCAGCAGTGAGGAGGGGAACACTGAAGCTTTCTTT; CDR3: CASSEEGNTEAFF; J: TRBJ1-1; V: TRBV6-2/TRBV6-3; D: NA; size: NA
DNA: TGTGCCAGCAGCCCGCGTTTCACAGGTGAGCAGTTCTTC; CDR3: CASSPRFTGEQFF; J: TRBJ2-1; V: TRBV7-2; D: NA; size: NA
DNA: TGTGCCAGCAGCTTGGCGACCGGGACAGGCGATTACTCTGGAAACACCATATATTTT; CDR3: CASSLATGTGDYSGNTIYF; J: TRBJ1-3; V: TRBV7-9; D: TRBD1; size: NA
DNA: TGCGCCAGCGGGATGGGACTAGCGGGAACGGCTGAGCAGTTCTTC; CDR3: CASGMGLAGTAEQFF; J: TRBJ2-1; V: TRBV5-1; D: TRBD2; size: NA
DNA: TGTGCCAGCAGCTTTCGGACAGAGAACACCGGGGAGCTGTTTTTT; CDR3: CASSFRTENTGELFF; J: TRBJ2-2; V: TRBV7-2; D: NA; size: few
DNA: TGTGCCAGCAGCGCGGACAGGTTGAAGGGCTACACCTTC; CDR3: CASSADRLKGYTF; J: TRBJ1-2; V: TRBV11-1; D: TRBD1; size: medium-sized
DNA: TGTGCCAGCAGAGGGCTTTCACCCCTCCACTTT; CDR3: CASRGLSPLHF; J: TRBJ1-6; V: TRBV27; D: NA; size: NA
DNA: TGTGCCAGCAACCAGGGGTACAATCAGCCCCAGCATTTT; CDR3: CASNQGYNQPQHF; J: TRBJ1-5; V: TRBV12-3/TRBV12-4; D: NA; size: NA
DNA: TGTGCCAGCAGTTTACCATGGGACAGGGGGCGTGCAGATACGCAGTATTTT; CDR3: CASSLPWDRGRADTQYF; J: TRBJ2-3; V: TRBV12-3/TRBV12-4; D: TRBD1; size: NA
DNA: TGTGCCAGCAGCTTACCGACAGGGGAGACCCAGTACTTC; CDR3: CASSLPTGETQYF; J: TRBJ2-5; V: TRBV7-9; D: TRBD1; size: few
DNA: TGTGCCAGCAGCCGAGGACTAGCGGGAGGATCCGGGGAGCTGTTTTTT; CDR3: CASSRGLAGGSGELFF; J: TRBJ2-2; V: TRBV9; D: TRBD2; size: NA
DNA: TGTGCCAGTAGTATTTGGGACATCCTTAAACCCTCTGGGGCCAACGTCCTGACTTTC; CDR3: CASSIWDILKPSGANVLTF; J: TRBJ2-6; V: TRBV19; D: NA; size: medium-sized
DNA: TGCAGTGCTAGAGATCCCCTGGGACTAGCGGACCTAGGGGATACGCAGTATTTT; CDR3: CSARDPLGLADLGDTQYF; J: TRBJ2-3; V: TRBV20-1; D: TRBD2; size: NA